This TCR beta chain emerged from a study of control samples from healthy donors and cancer patients (dated by TCRdb to about 2020). The germline V gene supplies CDR1 SGDLS and CDR2 YYNGEE. From cysteine to phenylalanine, the CDR3 is 15 amino acids long. Only CDR3 DNA remains: 45 bases, in frame from the first base. Trimming removed 3 bases from V and 0 bases from J, leaving 9 bases between the germline ends. A note on this clone: Its antigen is currently not known. Nothing much larger sits one base from this clone, and base qualities are not available.

Libraries were built with the immunoSEQ multiplex PCR assay. The clones in this table, taken by TCRdb from immuneACCESS, are in-frame only. Not every clone is retained; where verified, under half of the shortfall comes from an unresolved V gene, and the cause of the rest is unknown. The sample contains 100,000 to 150,000 clones, approximately 93% of them found a single time. About 7.2% of the sample comes from the top ten. The sample consisted of blood. The chain is made from TRBV9 and TRBJ1-4, with no reliable assignment of the D segment. The receptor was derived from a woman in her late teens or twenties in good health. The CDR3 loop reads CASSAHGTTNEKLFF. The sequence in DNA is TGTGCCAGCAGCGCCCATGGGACAACTAATGAAAAACTGTTTTTT.